A single sample is the source of the 4 T cell receptor beta chains below, sequenced in a study of blood T cells in healthy people across ages. Together with a sample-barcoded 5' primer, a J-beta primer mix was included in a second PCR lasting roughly 6 to 12 cycles. TCRdb reprocessed the 5' RACE reads with MiXCR, giving one entry per CDR3 protein. The table has 1.5 million to 2 million distinct CDR3 sequences, about 50% seen once. The sample consisted of blood. These receptors originate from a middle-aged woman in good health.

The gene calls are TRBV27 and TRBJ2-3; D is unclear. V shed 8 bases and J shed 1 base, with 10 bases lying between them. Germline CDR1 MNHEY, CDR2 SMNVEV (reference sequence). CDR3 length: 13 residues. The CDR3 nucleotides are TGTGCCAGCGGTTCTACTCGCACAGATACGCAGTATTTT. Its protein product is CASGSTRTDTQYF.

The chain has TRBV7-6 and TRBJ1-2; 7 positions match TRBD1. CDR1 and CDR2 from the germline V gene are SGHVS and FNYEAQ. The CDR3 sequence is 15 residues long. Unmatched junction bases numbered 9, after V lost 5 bases and J lost 3 bases. CDR3 in DNA: TGTGCCAGCAGCATGAATCCCGGGACAGACTATGGCTACACCTTC. Its protein product is CASSMNPGTDYGYTF. The complete variable domain, with remaining parts taken from reference TRBV7-6 and TRBJ1-2, reads GAGVSQSPRYKVTKRGQDVALRCDPISGHVSLYWYRQALGQGPEFLTYFNYEAQQDKSGLPNDRFSAERPEGSISTLTIQRTEQRDSAMYRCASSMNPGTDYGYTFGSGTRLTVV.

The CDR3: CASSLVLGEGTQYF. The CDR3 DNA sequence: TGCGCCAGCAGCTTGGTTCTGGGAGAAGGTACCCAGTACTTC. The rearrangement uses TRBV5-1 and TRBJ2-5, with D possibly matching TRBD2 (5 bases). Germline values: CDR1 SGHRS, CDR2 YFSETQ. Trimming pared 0 bases from V and 8 bases from J, leaving 14 bases between. The CDR3 loop spans 14 amino acids.

This clonotype was picked up one time. This sequence joins TRBV10-3 and TRBJ1-5; D call uncertain. The germline V gene encodes CDR1 ENHRY and CDR2 SYGVKD. V was trimmed by 6 bases and J by 0 bases, leaving 9 bases between them. The CDR3 runs to 14 residues. Here the CDR3 DNA reads TGTGCCATCAGGTCAAGTGGTAGCAATCAGCCCCAGCATTTT. Translation: CAIRSSGSNQPQHF.